The subject of this entry is one T cell receptor (beta chain). Per the authors' pipeline: Quantification of nucleated cells was approximated via reference gene primer amplification. Sequencing used immunoSEQ multiplex PCR; TCRdb keeps in-frame clones, though not all of them. The DNA gave D and trimming, while V, J and clone size come from that table. Among approximately 90,000 clones listed, approximately 89% were seen once. The sample originates from a study of blood T cell repertoires in COVID-19. For the study at large: The study drew acute and convalescent COVID-19 samples from the United States, Italy and Spain. T cells, B-cell-depleted T cells, or PBMCs supplied cDNA or gDNA.

CDR1 is LGHDT and CDR2 is YNNKEL in the germline V gene (reference sequence). CDR3 length: 16 amino acids. V lost 3 bases and J 4 bases, leaving 16 bases between the germline ends. The receptor comes from a human donor with acute or convalescent COVID-19. The donor label of this sample is uncertain. Sequenced: peripheral blood. This chain links TRBV3-1 (or the pseudogene TRBV3-2) with TRBJ1-3; the D gene is possibly TRBD1 (6 bases). This chain's CDR3 is CASSHTTGLGGNTIYF. In DNA form, the CDR3 reads TGTGCCAGCAGCCATACTACAGGGCTAGGAGGAAACACCATATATTTT.